This T cell receptor (beta chain) originates from a study of T cell responses to AZD1222 COVID-19 vaccine. Study observations and caveats: Mapped onto spike, vaccine-associated CD4 TCRs spanned it and were dominant at 160-218 and 743-854.

Concerning this clone itself: The antigen is not known.

Libraries were prepared by immunoSEQ multiplex PCR; TCRdb keeps only in-frame clonotypes and omits some of them. The table records some 71,000 clones, 80% to 85% of them present only once. The material was peripheral blood, obtained on day 0 of AZD1222 vaccination. This sequence was found in an adult in good health.

In DNA, the CDR3 is TGCGCCAGCAGCCAAGCACGGGACACCCTCTACGAGCAGTACTTC. This codes for CASSQARDTLYEQYF. The rearrangement joins TRBV4-3 to TRBJ2-7, with D maybe TRBD1 (6 bases). Trimming pared 1 base from V and 3 bases from J, leaving 13 bases between. The germline gives CDR1 LGHNA, CDR2 YSLEER. The CDR3 contains 15 residues.